These 5 T cell receptor beta chains came from one sample sequenced in a study of cytomegalovirus exposure and HLA in healthy donors. The PCR contained 60 Vbeta and 13 Jbeta primers. TCRdb's copy holds only in-frame clones and misses some; the assay was immunoSEQ multiplex PCR. Here the sample spans under 200,000 clones, about nine tenths being singletons. The specimen sequenced was PBMCs. The receptors stem from a boy younger than 10 in good health and CMV-seronegative.

The V gene is TRBV29-1, the J gene TRBJ1-1, with D tentatively TRBD1 (5 bases). In germline, CDR1 is SQVTM, CDR2 ANQGSEA. The CDR3 length is 12 residues. Deletions cut 6 bases from V and 4 bases from J, with 12 bases between. The DNA of the CDR3 is TGCAGCGTAGCAGGGTCCTCCACTGAAGCTTTCTTT. Protein sequence: CSVAGSSTEAFF.

The V call is TRBV7-9, the J call TRBJ2-5, with D maybe TRBD2 (7 bases). The last part of the DNA fits TRBJ2-7 better; the J call may be wrong. The CDR3 is made up of 16 amino acids. The germline V gene has CDR1 SEHNR and CDR2 FQNEAQ (reference sequence). This CDR3 is CASSPIGGADAYEQYF. In nucleotides, the CDR3 is TGTGCCAGCAGCCCCATTGGGGGGGCCGACGCCTACGAGCAGTACTTC.

The rearrangement joins TRBV5-1 to TRBJ2-5; tentatively, D is TRBD2 (6 bases). This CDR3 spans 14 amino acids. CDR1 and CDR2 (germline): SGHRS, YFSETQ. V was cut by 5 bases and J by 4 bases, with 15 bases left in between. CDR3 residues: CASREGGAGETQYF. CDR3 bases: TGCGCCAGCAGAGAAGGCGGGGCGGGAGAGACCCAGTACTTC.

This clone was seen only a few times. This rearrangement joins TRBV4-1 to TRBJ2-7; D may be TRBD1 (6 bases). Trimming cost V 3 bases and J 0 bases, with 12 bases left between them. Germline V gene sequence: CDR1 MGHRA, CDR2 YSYEKL. There are 15 residues in the CDR3. CDR3 coding DNA: TGCGCCAGCAGCCAGATTAGGACAGTCTCCTACGAGCAGTACTTC. Its translation is CASSQIRTVSYEQYF.

V is TRBV6-1 and J is TRBJ1-3, with D hard to call. Trimming stripped 3 bases from V and 3 bases from J, with 12 bases between. The CDR3 totals 15 residues. Per the germline V gene, CDR1 is MNHNS and CDR2 is SASEGT. CDR3: CASSESRGGGNTIYF. DNA of the CDR3: TGTGCCAGCAGTGAGTCTCGGGGTGGTGGAAACACCATATATTTT.